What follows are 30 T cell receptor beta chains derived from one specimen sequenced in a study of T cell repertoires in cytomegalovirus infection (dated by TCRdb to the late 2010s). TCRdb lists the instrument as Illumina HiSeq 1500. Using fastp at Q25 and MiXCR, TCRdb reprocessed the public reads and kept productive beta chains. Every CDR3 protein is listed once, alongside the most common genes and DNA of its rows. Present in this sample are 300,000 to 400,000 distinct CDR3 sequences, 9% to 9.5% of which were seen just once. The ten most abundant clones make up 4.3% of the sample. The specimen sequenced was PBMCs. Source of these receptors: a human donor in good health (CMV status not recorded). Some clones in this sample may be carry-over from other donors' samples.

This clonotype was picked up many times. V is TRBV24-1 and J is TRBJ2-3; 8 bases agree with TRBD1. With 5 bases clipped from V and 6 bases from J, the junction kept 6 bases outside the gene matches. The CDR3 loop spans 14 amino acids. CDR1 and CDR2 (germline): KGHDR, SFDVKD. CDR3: CATSAAGGLDTQYF. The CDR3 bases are TGTGCCACCAGTGCCGCAGGGGGCCTGGATACGCAGTATTTT.

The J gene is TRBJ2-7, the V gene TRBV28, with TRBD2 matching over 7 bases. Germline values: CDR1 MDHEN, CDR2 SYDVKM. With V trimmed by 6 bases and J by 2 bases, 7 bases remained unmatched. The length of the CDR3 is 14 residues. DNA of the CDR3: TGTGCCAGCAGCCCCGGAGGGACTACCTACGAGCAGTACTTC. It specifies CASSPGGTTYEQYF.

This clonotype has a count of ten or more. CDR3 DNA: TGTGCCAGCAGCTTAGGACCGGCGGGGGCCCAAGAGACCCAGTACTTC. Protein sequence: CASSLGPAGAQETQYF. This rearrangement joins TRBV7-2 to TRBJ2-5; D is perhaps TRBD2 (7 bases). Trimming left V 1 base short and J 1 base short, with 13 bases between. The germline CDR1 and CDR2 sequences are SGHTA and FQGNSA. This CDR3 spans 16 amino acids. Using reference TRBV7-2 and TRBJ2-5 for the parts outside the CDR3, the full variable domain is GAGVSQSPSNKVTEKGKDVELRCDPISGHTALYWYRQSLGQGLEFLIYFQGNSAPDKSGLPSDRFSAERTGGSVSTLTIQRTQQEDSAVYLCASSLGPAGAQETQYFGPGTRLLVL.

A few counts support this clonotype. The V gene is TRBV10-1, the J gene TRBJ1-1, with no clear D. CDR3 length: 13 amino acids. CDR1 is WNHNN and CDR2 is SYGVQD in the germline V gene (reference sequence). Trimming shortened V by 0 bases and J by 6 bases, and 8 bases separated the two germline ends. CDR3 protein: CASSESEAAEAFF. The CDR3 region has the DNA TGCGCCAGCAGTGAGTCGGAGGCGGCTGAAGCTTTCTTT.

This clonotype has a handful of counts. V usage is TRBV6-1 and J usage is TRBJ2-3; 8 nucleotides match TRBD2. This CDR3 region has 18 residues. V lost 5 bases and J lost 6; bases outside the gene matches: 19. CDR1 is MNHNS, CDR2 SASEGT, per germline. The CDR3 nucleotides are TGTGCCAGCAGTTCTCAACAGGGTAGGGTTAGCGGGATTGATACGCAGTATTTT. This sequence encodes CASSSQQGRVSGIDTQYF.

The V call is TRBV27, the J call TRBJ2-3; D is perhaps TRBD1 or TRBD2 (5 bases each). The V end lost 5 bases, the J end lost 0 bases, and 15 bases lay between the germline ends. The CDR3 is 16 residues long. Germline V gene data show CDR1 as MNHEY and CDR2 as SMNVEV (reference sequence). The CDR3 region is CASSPPGRISTDTQYF. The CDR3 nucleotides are TGTGCCAGCAGTCCCCCGGGACGCATTAGCACAGATACGCAGTATTTT.

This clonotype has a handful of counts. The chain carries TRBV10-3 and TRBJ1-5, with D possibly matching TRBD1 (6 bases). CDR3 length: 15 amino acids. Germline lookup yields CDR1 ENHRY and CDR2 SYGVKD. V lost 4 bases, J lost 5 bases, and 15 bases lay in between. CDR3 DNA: TGTGCCATCAGTGCTGACAGGACAGCGCATCAGCCCCAGCATTTT. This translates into CAISADRTAHQPQHF.

The CDR3 nucleotides read TGTGCCAGCAGTGACGGTCGACTGTCTGGGGCCAACGTCCTGACTTTC. Its translation is CASSDGRLSGANVLTF. The chain has TRBV6-4 and TRBJ2-6; D is ambiguous. This CDR3 has 16 residues. Between the trimmed V and J ends, which lost 2 bases and 1 base, there was a span of 9 bases. Germline assignment: CDR1 MRHNA and CDR2 SNTAGT.

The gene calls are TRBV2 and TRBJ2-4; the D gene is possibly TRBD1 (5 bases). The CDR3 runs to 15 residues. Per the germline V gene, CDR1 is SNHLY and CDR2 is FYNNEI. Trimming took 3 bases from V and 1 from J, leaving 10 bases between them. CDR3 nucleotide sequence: TGTGCCAGCAGTGACAGGGCCGATGCCAAAAACATTCAGTACTTC. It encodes CASSDRADAKNIQYF.

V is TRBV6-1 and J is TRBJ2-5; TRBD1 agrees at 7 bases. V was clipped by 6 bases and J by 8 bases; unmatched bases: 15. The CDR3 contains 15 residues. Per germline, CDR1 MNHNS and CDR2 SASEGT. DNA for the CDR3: TGTGCCAGCAGGCCAGACAGGGTGGGGACGTCTACCCAGTACTTC. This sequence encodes CASRPDRVGTSTQYF.

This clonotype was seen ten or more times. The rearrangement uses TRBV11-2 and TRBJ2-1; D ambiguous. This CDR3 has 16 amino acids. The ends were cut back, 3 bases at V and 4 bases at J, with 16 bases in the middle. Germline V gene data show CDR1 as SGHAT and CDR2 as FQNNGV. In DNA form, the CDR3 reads TGTGCCAGCAGCTTTCTTCAGCCCAGCCTTTACAATGAGCAGTTCTTC. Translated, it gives CASSFLQPSLYNEQFF.

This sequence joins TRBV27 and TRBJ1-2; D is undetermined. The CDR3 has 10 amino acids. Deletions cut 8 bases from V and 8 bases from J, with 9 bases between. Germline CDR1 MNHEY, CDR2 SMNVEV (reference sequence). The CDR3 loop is CASRGGGYTF. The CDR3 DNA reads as TGTGCCAGCCGCGGAGGGGGCTACACCTTC.

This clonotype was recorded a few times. This CDR3 is CASHRDLSSYNEQFF. In DNA form, the CDR3 reads TGTGCCAGCCACAGGGACCTGAGCTCCTACAATGAGCAGTTCTTC. The chain employs TRBV6-2 or TRBV6-3 and TRBJ2-1; tentative D call: TRBD1 (6 bases). This CDR3 is built from 15 residues. In germline, CDR1 is MNHEY, CDR2 SVGEGT. Trimming took off 8 bases at V and 0 bases at J, with 14 bases between the two ends.

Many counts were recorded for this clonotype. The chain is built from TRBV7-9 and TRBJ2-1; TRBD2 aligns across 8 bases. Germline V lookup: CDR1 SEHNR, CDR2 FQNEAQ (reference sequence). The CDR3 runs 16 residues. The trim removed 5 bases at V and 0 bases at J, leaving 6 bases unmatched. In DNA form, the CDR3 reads TGTGCCAGCAGCCCACGCGGGGGGCGCTCCTACAATGAGCAGTTCTTC. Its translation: CASSPRGGRSYNEQFF.

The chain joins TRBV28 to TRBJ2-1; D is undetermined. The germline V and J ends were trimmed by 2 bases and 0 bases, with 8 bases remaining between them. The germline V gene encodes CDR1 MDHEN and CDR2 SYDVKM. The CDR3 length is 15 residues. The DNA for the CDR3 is TGTGCCAGCAGTTTAGGCTCATACTCCTACAATGAGCAGTTCTTC. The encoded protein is CASSLGSYSYNEQFF.

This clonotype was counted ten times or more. The CDR3: CASSRTGGSYNEQFF. CDR3 coding DNA: TGTGCCAGCAGCCGAACAGGGGGCTCCTACAATGAGCAGTTCTTC. The rearrangement uses TRBV7-2 and TRBJ2-1; the match to TRBD1 covers 8 bases. Germline CDR1 is SGHTA and CDR2 is FQGNSA. CDR3 length: 15 residues. V lost 5 bases to trimming and J lost 0 bases; unmatched junction nucleotides: 3. The whole variable domain, remainder taken from reference TRBV7-2 and TRBJ2-1, is GAGVSQSPSNKVTEKGKDVELRCDPISGHTALYWYRQSLGQGLEFLIYFQGNSAPDKSGLPSDRFSAERTGGSVSTLTIQRTQQEDSAVYLCASSRTGGSYNEQFFGPGTRLTVL.

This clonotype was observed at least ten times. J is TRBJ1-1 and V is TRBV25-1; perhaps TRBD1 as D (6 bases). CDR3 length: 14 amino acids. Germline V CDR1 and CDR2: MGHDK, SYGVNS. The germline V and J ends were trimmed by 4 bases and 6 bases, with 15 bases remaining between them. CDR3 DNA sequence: TGTGCCAGCAGTGGCATTAGACAGGAAGCTGAAGCTTTCTTT. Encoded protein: CASSGIRQEAEAFF.

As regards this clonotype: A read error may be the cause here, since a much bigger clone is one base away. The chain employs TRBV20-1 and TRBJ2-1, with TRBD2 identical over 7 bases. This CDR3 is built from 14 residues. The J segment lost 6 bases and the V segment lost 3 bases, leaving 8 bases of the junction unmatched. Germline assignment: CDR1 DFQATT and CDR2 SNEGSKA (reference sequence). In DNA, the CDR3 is TGCAGTGCTAGGGGACTAAACGGAACCAATGAGCAGTTCTTC. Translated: CSARGLNGTNEQFF.

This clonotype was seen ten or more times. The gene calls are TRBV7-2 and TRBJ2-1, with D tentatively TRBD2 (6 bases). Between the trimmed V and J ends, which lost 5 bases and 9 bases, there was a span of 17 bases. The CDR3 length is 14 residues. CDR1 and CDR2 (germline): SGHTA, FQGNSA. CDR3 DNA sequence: TGTGCCAGCAGCGTGTTGAGGGACTGGGGTGAGCAGTTCTTC. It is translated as CASSVLRDWGEQFF.

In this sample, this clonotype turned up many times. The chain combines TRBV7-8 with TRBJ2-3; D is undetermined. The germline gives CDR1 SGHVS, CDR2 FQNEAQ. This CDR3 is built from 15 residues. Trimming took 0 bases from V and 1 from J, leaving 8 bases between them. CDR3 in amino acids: CASSLAELRTDTQYF. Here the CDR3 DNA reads TGTGCCAGCAGCTTAGCTGAGTTACGCACAGATACGCAGTATTTT.

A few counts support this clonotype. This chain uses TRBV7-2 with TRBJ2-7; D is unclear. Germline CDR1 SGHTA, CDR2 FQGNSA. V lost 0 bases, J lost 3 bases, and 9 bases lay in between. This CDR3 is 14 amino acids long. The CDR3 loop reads CASSLADQYYEQYF. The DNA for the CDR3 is TGTGCCAGCAGCTTAGCAGACCAATACTACGAGCAGTACTTC.

The CDR3 sequence: CASSAVAQETQYF. CDR3 nucleotides: TGTGCCAGCAGCGCTGTGGCCCAAGAGACCCAGTACTTC. The chain recombines TRBV7-2 with TRBJ2-5; D is ambiguous. The length of the CDR3 is 13 residues. Germline V gene data show CDR1 as SGHTA and CDR2 as FQGNSA. V lost 5 bases and J lost 1, with 8 bases in between. Full variable domain (rest looked up from reference TRBV7-2 and TRBJ2-5): GAGVSQSPSNKVTEKGKDVELRCDPISGHTALYWYRQSLGQGLEFLIYFQGNSAPDKSGLPSDRFSAERTGGSVSTLTIQRTQQEDSAVYLCASSAVAQETQYFGPGTRLLVL.

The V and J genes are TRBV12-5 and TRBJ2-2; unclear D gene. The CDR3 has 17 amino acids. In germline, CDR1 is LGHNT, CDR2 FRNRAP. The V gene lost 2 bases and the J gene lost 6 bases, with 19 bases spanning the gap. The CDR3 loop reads CASGLTREPPGPGELFF. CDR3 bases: TGTGCTAGTGGTTTGACTCGTGAGCCGCCGGGTCCCGGGGAGCTGTTTTTT.

The DNA for the CDR3 is TGCGCCAGCAGCCCCCGGCAGAACGTCGCTTTGTGGGGCACAGATACGCAGTATTTT. Protein sequence: CASSPRQNVALWGTDTQYF. J is TRBJ2-3 and V is TRBV5-1; no reliable D call. The ends were cut back, 4 bases at V and 1 base at J, with 25 bases in the middle. Germline V gene sequence: CDR1 SGHRS, CDR2 YFSETQ. The CDR3 loop spans 19 amino acids.

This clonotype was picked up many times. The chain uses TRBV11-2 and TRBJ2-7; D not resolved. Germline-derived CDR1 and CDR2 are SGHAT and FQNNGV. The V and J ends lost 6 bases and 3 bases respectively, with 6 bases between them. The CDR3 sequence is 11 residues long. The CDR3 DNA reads TGTGCCAGCAGATTGATCTACGAGCAGTACTTC. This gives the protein CASRLIYEQYF.

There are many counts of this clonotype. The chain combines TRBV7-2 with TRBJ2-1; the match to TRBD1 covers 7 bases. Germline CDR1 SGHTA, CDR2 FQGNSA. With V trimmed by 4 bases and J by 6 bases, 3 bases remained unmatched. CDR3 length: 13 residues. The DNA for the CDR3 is TGTGCCAGCAGCTCACACAGGGGCAATGAGCAGTTCTTC. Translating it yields CASSSHRGNEQFF.

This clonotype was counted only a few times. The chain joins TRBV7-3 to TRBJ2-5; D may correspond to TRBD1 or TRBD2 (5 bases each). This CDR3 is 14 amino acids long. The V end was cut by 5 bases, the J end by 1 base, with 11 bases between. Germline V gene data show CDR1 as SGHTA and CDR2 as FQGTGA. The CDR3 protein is CASSRDVSQETQYF. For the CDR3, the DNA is TGTGCCAGCAGCCGGGACGTTTCCCAAGAGACCCAGTACTTC.

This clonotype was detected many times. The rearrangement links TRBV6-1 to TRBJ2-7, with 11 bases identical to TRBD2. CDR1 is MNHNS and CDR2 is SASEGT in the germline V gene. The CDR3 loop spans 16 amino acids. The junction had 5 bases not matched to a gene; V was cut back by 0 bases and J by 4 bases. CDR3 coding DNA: TGTGCCAGCAGTGAAGCGCTGACTAGCGGGATGTACGAGCAGTACTTC. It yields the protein CASSEALTSGMYEQYF.

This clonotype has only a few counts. CDR3 sequence (DNA): TGTGCCAGCAGTTTAGGTAACCAAATGGGTTACGAGCAGTACTTC. The encoded protein is CASSLGNQMGYEQYF. The chain employs TRBV12-3 or TRBV12-4 and TRBJ2-7, with D uncertain. The CDR3 length is 15 residues. The V and J ends lost 1 base and 4 bases respectively, with 14 bases between them.

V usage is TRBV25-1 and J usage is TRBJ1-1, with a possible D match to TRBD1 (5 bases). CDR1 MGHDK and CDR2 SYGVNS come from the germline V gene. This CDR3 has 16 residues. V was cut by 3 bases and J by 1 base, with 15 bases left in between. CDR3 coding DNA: TGTGCCAGCAGTGAGCGCCGCGGGGGAGGGAACACTGAAGCTTTCTTT. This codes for CASSERRGGGNTEAFF.